What follows is one T cell receptor (beta chain) and its context. It lacks a known antigen. The sample holds no much larger clone one base away, and base qualities are not on file. Receptors were amplified or captured by the immunoSEQ multiplex PCR assay. Entries here come from immuneACCESS through TCRdb and include only in-frame sequences with V and J called. Some clones fail to appear in such tables; in the studies checked, an unresolved V gene covers under half of the shortfall, and the cause of the remainder is unknown. The sample has over a thousand clones on record, about 91% of them singletons. The ten largest clones capture about 2.2% of the sample. This sample stems from a study of chemoradiotherapy in HPV16-positive cancers (dated by TCRdb to between 2021 and 2024). With regard to the full study: Functional T-cell assays on cells from two HPV16-positive patients defined candidate HPV-specific T-cell clones and common TCR motifs. Whether T-cell immunity against the HPV oncoproteins E6 and E7 changes during chemoradiotherapy and whether survival is affected by this immunity were examined in the study. The candidate HPV-specific TCRs and motifs were then tracked in TCR repertoires from some 86 patients with HPV-related cancers.

Repertoires were sampled repeatedly over the course of chemoradiotherapy so that clonal expansion in the tumor microenvironment could be followed. What the study reported, not specific to this receptor: Expansion of candidate HPV-specific clones and E7-related TCR motifs was observed in the tumor microenvironment during treatment, whereas no such expansion was observed for non-HPV-specific T cells. The functional definition of HPV-specific T cells was derived from only two HPV16-positive patients, and the survival association was reported for HPV16-positive patients. In HPV16-positive patients, expansion of HPV-responsive T cells during chemoradiotherapy was associated with improved recurrence-free survival.

The CDR3 contains 15 residues, cysteine and phenylalanine counted. The read is trimmed to its CDR3 DNA, 45 bases read in frame from base 1. The germline V gene provides CDR1 LGHNA and CDR2 YSLEER. Germline trimming amounts to 0 bases on V and 4 bases on J, with 5 as the count of junction bases outside the gene matches. The chain couples TRBV4-3 to TRBJ1-1; 7 junctional bases match TRBD1. The origin of this receptor is a human donor with HPV-associated anogenital cancer. The sample here was tumor tissue, taken from a patient who underwent chemoradiotherapy. The CDR3: CASSQDLTGRTEAFF. The DNA is TGCGCCAGCAGCCAAGATCTGACAGGGCGCACTGAAGCTTTCTTT.